The present TCR beta chain was sequenced within a study of T cells in Graves' hyperthyroidism and ophthalmopathy. This clonotype was seen a few times. Per the germline V gene, CDR1 is MNHEY and CDR2 is SMNVEV (reference sequence). CDR3 size: 15 residues. After removal of 1 base from V and 5 bases from J, the junction contained 6 bases not matched to a gene. Patients were excluded because of uncontrolled infection, other autoimmune disease, pregnancy or lactation. PBMCs came from 10 ml fresh peripheral blood. TCR beta CDR3 regions were amplified from RNA. The TCR CDR3 first-round RT-PCR relied on the HTBI primer set. TCRdb reprocessed the multiplex PCR reads via MiXCR and lists one record per CDR3 protein. The sample includes about 99,000 distinct CDR3 sequences, 40% to 50% seen only once; the top ten take roughly 25%.

Sequencing was performed on blood. The gene calls are TRBV27 and TRBJ2-5; 8 bases match TRBD1. This receptor was taken from a man aged 35 to 55 with Graves' hyperthyroidism. This CDR3 reads CASSLLPGGTETQYF. CDR3 sequence (DNA): TGTGCCAGCAGTTTATTGCCAGGGGGCACTGAGACCCAGTACTTC.